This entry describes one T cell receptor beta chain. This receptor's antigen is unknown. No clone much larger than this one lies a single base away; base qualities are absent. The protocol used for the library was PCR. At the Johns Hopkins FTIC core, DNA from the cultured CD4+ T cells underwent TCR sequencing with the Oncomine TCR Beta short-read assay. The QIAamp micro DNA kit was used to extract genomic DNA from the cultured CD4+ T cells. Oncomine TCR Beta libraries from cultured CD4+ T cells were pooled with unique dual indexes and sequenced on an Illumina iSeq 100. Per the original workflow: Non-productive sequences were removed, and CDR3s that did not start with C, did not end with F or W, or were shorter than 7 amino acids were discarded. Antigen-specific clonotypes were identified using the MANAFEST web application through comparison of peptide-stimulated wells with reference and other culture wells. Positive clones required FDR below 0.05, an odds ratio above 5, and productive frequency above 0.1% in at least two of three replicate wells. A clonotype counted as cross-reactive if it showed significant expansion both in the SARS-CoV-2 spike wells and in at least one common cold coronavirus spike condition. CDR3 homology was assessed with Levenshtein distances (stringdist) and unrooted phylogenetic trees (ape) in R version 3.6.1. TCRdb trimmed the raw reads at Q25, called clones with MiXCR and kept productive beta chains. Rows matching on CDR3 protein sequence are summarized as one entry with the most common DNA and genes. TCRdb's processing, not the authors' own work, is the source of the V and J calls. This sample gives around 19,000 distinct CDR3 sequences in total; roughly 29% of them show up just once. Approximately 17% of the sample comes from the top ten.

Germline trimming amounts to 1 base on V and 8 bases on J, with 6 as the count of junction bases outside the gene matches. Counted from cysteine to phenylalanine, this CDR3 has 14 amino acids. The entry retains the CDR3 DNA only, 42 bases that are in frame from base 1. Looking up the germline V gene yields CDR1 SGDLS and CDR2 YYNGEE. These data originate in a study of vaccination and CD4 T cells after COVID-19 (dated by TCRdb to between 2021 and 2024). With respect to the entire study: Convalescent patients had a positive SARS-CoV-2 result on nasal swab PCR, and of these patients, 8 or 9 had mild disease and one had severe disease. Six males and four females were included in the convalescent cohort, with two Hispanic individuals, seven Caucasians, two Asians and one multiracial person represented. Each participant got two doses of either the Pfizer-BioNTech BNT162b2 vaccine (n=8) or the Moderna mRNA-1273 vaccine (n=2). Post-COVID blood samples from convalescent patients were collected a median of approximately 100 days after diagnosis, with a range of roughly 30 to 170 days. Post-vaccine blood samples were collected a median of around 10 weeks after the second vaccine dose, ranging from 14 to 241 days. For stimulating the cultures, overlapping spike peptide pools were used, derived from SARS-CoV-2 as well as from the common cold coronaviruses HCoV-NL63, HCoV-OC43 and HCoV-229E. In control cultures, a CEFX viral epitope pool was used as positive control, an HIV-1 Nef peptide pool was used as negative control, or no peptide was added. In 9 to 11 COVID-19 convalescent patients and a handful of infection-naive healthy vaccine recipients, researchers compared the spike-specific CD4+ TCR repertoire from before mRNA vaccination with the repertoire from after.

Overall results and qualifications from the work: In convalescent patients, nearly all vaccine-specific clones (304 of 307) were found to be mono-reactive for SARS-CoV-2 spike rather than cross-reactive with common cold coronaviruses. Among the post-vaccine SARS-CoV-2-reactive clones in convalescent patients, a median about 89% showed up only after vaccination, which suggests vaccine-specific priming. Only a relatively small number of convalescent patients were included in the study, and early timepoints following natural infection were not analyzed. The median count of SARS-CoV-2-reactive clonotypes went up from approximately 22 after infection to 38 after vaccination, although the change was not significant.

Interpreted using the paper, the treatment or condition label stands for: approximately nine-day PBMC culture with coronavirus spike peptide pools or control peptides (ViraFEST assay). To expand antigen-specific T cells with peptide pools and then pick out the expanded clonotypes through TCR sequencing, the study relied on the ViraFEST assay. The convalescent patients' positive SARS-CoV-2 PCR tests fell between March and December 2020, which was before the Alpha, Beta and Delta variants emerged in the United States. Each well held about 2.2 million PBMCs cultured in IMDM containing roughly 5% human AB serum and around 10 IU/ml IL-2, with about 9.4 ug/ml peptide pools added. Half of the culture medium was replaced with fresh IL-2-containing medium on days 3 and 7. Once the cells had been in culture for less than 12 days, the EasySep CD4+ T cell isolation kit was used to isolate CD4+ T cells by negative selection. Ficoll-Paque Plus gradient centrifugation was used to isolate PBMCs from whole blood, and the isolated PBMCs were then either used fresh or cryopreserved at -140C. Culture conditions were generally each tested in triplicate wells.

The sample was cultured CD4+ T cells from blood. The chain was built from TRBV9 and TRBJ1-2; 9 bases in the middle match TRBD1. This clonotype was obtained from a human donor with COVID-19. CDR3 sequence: CASSVWDREEGYTF. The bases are TGTGCCAGCAGCGTATGGGACAGGGAGGAAGGCTACACCTTC.